The clone carrying this TCR beta chain was detected once. Antigen: not known. At one of its ends the junction is not consistent with the germline gene, which may arise from a read error. The assay was immunoSEQ multiplex PCR, and TCRdb's table has in-frame clones only and misses some. The sample has tens of thousands of clones, approximately 70% seen once; the top ten hold under 25%. This entry comes from a study of OX40 agonist ivuxolimab in advanced cancers. For the study at large: Patients receiving dose escalation had hepatocellular carcinoma, melanoma, renal cell or head and neck cancer.

Germline V CDR1 and CDR2: MNHEY, SMNVEV (reference sequence). The length of the CDR3 is 14 residues. Study conclusions and caveats: Partly responding patients at 0.1-3.0 mg/kg showed some of the smallest clonal expansion.

The chain combines TRBV27 with TRBJ2-2; 8 nucleotides agree with TRBD2. The TCR originated in an adult with an advanced solid tumor such as melanoma, head and neck, liver or kidney cancer. The sequencing here drew on CD4+ or CD8+ T cells sorted from blood, taken in a trial of the OX40 agonist ivuxolimab. This CDR3 reads CASSLSKRGWGAVF. CDR3 DNA: TGTGCCAGCAGTTTATCGAAGCGGGGGTGGGGAGCTGTTTTT.